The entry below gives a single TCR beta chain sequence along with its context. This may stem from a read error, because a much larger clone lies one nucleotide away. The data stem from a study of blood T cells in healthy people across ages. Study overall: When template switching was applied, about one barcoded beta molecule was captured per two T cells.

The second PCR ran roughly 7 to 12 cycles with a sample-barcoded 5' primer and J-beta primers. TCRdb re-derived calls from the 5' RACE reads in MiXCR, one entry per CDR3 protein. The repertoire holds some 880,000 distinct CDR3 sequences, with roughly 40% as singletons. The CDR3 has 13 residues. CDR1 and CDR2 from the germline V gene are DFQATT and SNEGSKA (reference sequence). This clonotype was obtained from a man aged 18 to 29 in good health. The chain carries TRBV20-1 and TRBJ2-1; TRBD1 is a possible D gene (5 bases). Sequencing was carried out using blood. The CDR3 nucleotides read TGCAGCACACGACAGTACTCCTACAATGAGCAGGTCTTC. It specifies CSTRQYSYNEQVF.